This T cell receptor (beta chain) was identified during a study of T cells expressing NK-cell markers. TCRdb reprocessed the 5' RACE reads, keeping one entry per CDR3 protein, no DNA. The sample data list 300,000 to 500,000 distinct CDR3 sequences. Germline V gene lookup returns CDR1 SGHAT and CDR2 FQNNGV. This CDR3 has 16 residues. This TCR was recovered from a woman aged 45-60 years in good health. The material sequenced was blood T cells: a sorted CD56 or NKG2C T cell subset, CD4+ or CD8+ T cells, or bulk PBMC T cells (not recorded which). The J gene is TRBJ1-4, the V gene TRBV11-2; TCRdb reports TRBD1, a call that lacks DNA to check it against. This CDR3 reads CASSSVPGTGGEKLFF.